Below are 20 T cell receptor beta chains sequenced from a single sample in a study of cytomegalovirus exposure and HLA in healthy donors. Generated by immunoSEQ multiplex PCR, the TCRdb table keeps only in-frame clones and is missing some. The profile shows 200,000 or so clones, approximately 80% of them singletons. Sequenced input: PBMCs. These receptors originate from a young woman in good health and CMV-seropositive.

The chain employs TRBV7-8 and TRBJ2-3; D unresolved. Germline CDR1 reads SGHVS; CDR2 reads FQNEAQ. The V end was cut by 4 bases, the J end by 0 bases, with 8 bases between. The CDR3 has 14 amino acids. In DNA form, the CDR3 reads TGTGCCAGCAGCTATGAGCTGAGCACAGATACGCAGTATTTT. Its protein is CASSYELSTDTQYF.

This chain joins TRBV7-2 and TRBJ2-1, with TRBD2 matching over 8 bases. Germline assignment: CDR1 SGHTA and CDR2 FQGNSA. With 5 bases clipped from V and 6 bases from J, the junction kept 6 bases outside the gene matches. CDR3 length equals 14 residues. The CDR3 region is CASSPGLGTNEQFF. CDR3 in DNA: TGTGCCAGCAGCCCGGGACTAGGCACCAATGAGCAGTTCTTC.

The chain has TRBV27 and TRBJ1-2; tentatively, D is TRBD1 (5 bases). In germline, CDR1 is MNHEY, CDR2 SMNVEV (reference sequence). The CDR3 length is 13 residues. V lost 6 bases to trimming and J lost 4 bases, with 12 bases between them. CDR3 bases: TGTGCCAGCAGCCTCTTGGGGGGCTATGGCTACACCTTC. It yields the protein CASSLLGGYGYTF.

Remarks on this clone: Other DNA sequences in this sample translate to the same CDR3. CDR3 coding DNA: TGTGCCAGCTCACCGGGCAGACAAGAGACCCAGTACTTC. It specifies CASSPGRQETQYF. The rearrangement joins TRBV18 to TRBJ2-5; unclear D gene. This CDR3 comprises 13 residues. Germline CDR1 is KGHSH and CDR2 is LQKENI. V was shortened by 3 bases and J by 2 bases, with 7 bases between the two germline ends.

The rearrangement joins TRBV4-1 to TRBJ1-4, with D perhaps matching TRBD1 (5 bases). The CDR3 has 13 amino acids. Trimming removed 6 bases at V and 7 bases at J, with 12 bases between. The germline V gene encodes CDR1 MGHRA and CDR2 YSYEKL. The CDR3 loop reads CASRPRAGEKLFF. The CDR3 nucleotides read TGCGCCAGCAGGCCCAGGGCAGGTGAAAAACTGTTTTTT.

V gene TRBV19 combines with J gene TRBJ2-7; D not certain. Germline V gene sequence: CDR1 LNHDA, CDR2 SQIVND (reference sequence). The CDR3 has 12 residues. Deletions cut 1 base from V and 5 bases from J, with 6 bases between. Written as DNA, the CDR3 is TGTGCCAGTAGTATAGGGCAGAACGAGCAGTACTTC. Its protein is CASSIGQNEQYF.

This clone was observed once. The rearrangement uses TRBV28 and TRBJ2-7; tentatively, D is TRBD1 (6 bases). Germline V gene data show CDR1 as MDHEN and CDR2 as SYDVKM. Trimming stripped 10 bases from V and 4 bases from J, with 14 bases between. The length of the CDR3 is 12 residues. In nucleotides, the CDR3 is TGTGCCACCCTGGGGGCCTTTTACGAGCAGTACTTC. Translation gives CATLGAFYEQYF.

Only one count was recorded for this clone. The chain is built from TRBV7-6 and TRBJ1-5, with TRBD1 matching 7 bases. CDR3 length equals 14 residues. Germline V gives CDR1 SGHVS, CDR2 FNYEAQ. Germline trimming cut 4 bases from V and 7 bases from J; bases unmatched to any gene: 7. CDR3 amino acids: CASSSTGLVQPQHF. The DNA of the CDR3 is TGTGCCAGCAGCTCGACAGGGTTAGTGCAGCCCCAGCATTTT.

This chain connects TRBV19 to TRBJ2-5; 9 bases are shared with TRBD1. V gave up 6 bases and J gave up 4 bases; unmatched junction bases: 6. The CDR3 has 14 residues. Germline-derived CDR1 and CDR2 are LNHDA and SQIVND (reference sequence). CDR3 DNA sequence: TGTGCCAGTAGCCCGACAGGGGGTCGAGAGACCCAGTACTTC. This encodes CASSPTGGRETQYF.

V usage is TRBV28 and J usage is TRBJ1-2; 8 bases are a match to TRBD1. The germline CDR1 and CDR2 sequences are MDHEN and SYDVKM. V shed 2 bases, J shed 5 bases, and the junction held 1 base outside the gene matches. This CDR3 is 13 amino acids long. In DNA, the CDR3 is TGTGCCAGCAGTTTACACAGGGGGTATGGCTACACCTTC. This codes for CASSLHRGYGYTF.

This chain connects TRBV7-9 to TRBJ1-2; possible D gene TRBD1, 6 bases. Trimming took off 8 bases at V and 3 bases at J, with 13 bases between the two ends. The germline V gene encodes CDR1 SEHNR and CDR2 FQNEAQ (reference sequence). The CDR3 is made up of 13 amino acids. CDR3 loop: CASSGQGDYGYTF. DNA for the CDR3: TGTGCCAGCTCGGGACAAGGAGACTATGGCTACACCTTC.

The DNA of the CDR3 is TGTGCCAGCAGCCCCGACAGTTGGCAGTACTTC. It encodes CASSPDSWQYF. The chain employs TRBV7-9 and TRBJ2-7; D may be TRBD1 (5 bases). Trimming stripped 5 bases from V and 9 bases from J, with 11 bases between. Germline CDR1 and CDR2: SEHNR and FQNEAQ (reference sequence). This CDR3 comprises 11 residues.

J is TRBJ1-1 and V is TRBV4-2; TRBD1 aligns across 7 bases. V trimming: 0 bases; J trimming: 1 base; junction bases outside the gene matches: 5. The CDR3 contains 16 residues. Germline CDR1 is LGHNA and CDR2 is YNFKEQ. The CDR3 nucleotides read TGTGCCAGCAGCCAAGATGTAGGGGACAGGAACACTGAAGCTTTCTTT. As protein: CASSQDVGDRNTEAFF.

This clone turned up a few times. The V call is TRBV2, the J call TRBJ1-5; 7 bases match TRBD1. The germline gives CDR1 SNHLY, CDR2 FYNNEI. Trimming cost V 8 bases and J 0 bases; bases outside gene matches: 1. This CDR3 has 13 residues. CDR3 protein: CASDRDSNQPQHF. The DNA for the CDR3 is TGTGCCAGCGACAGGGATAGCAATCAGCCCCAGCATTTT. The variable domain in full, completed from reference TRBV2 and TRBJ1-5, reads EPEVTQTPSHQVTQMGQEVILRCVPISNHLYFYWYRQILGQKVEFLVSFYNNEISEKSEIFDDQFSVERPDGSNFTLKIRSTKLEDSAMYFCASDRDSNQPQHFGDGTRLSIL.

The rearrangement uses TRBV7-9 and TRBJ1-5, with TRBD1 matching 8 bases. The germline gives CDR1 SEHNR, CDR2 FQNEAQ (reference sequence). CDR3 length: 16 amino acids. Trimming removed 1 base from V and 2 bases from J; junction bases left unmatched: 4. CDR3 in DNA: TGTGCCAGCAGCTTAGATGGACAGGGAGGCAATCAGCCCCAGCATTTT. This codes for CASSLDGQGGNQPQHF. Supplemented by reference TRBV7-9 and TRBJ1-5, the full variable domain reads DTGVSQNPRHKITKRGQNVTFRCDPISEHNRLYWYRQTLGQGPEFLTYFQNEAQLEKSRLLSDRFSAERPKGSFSTLEIQRTEQGDSAMYLCASSLDGQGGNQPQHFGDGTRLSIL.

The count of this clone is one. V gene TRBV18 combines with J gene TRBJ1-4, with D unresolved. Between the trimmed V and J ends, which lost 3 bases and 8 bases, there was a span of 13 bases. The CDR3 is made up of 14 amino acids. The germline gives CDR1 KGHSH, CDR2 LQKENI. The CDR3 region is CASSPVGVTEKLFF. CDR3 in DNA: TGTGCCAGCTCACCCGTGGGAGTAACCGAAAAACTGTTTTTT.

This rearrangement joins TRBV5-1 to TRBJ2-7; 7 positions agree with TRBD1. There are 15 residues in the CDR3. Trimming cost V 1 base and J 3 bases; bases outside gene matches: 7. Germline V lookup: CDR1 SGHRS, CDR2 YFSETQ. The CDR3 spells CASSLRDSLGYEQYF. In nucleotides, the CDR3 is TGCGCCAGCAGCTTGCGGGACAGTTTGGGCTACGAGCAGTACTTC.

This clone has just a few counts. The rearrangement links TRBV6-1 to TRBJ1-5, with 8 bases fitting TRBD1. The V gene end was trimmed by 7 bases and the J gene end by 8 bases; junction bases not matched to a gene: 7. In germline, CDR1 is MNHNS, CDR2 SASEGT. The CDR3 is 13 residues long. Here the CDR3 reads CASTNRGSEPQHF. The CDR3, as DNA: TGTGCCAGCACAAACAGGGGGAGTGAGCCCCAGCATTTT.

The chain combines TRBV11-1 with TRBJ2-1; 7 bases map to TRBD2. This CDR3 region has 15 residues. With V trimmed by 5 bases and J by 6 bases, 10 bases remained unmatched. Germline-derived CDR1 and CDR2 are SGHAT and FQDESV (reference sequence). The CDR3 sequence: CASSPLLAASNEQFF. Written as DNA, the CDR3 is TGTGCCAGCAGCCCGCTCCTAGCGGCTTCCAATGAGCAGTTCTTC.

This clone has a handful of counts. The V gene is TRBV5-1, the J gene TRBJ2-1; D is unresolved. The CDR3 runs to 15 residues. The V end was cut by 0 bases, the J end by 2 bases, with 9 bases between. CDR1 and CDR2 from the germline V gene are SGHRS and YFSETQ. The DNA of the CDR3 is TGCGCCAGCAGCTTGGGGAGCACCACCTACAATGAGCAGTTCTTC. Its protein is CASSLGSTTYNEQFF.